This T cell receptor beta chain is drawn from a study of CD8 T cells in ankylosing spondylitis. Study-wide points: A subset of motif variants has previously been described in the synovial fluid and blood of reactive arthritis. Seemingly distinctive of ankylosing spondylitis blood was a TCR beta motif formed by eight highly homologous variants. Enrichment of disease-linked clones was reportedly significant in matched ankylosing spondylitis synovial fluid.

The CDR3 spans 13 residues. J lost 4 bases, V lost 6 bases, and 8 bases had no gene match. Germline values: CDR1 SQVTM, CDR2 ANQGSEA. Researchers built TCR beta libraries using quantitative 5'-RACE with molecular barcodes. TCRdb reanalysed the 5' RACE reads using MiXCR and keeps one entry per CDR3 protein. The sample carries tens of thousands of distinct CDR3 sequences, approximately 5.9% recorded once. This clonotype was detected ten times or more. Its antigen is not known. This TCR was recovered from a male donor with ankylosing spondylitis or in good health (not recorded which). The sequenced material came from blood, either unsorted or a sorted T cell fraction (not recorded which). The J gene is TRBJ1-1, the V gene TRBV29-1, with 7 bases identical to TRBD1. The CDR3, as DNA: TGCAGCGTCGCCGGGACAGACAGCACTGAAGCTTTCTTT. Its protein is CSVAGTDSTEAFF.